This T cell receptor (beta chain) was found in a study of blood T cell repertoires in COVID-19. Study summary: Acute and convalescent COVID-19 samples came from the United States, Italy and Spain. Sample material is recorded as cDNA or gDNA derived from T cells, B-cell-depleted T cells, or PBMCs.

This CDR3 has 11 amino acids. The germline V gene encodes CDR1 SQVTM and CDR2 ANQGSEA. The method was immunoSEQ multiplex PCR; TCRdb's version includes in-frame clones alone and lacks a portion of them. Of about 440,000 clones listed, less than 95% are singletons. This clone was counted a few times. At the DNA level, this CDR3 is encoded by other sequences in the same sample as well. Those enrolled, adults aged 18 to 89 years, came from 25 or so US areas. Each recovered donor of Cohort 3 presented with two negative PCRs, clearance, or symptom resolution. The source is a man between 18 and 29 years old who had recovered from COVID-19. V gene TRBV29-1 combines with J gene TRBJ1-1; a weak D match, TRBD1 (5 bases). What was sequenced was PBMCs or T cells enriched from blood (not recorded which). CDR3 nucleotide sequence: TGCAGTGTGGCGGGGGGTTCTGAAGCTTTCTTT. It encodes CSVAGGSEAFF.